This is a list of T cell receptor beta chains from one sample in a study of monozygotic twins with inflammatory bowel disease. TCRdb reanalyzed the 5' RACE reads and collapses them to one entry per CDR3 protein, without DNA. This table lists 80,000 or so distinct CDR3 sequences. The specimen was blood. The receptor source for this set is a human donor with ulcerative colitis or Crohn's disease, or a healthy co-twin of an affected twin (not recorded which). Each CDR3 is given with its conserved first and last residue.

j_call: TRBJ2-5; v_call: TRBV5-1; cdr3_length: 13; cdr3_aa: CASSTSRVETQYF
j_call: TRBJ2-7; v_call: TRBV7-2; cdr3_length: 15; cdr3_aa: CASSLSGTGAYEQYF
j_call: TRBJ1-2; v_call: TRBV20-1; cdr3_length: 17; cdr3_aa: CSARTRQGASFNYGYTF
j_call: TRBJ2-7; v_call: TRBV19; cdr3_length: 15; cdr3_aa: CASMKAQGPSYEQYF
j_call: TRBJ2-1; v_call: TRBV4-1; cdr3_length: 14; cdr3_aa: CASSQDPGQGEQFF
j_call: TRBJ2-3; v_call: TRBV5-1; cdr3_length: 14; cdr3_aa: CASSWTIDTDTQYF
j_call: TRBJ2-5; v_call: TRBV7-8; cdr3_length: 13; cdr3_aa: CASSSGPQETQYF
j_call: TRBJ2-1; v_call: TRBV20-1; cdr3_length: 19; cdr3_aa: CSARDFYPSGGGSYNEQFF
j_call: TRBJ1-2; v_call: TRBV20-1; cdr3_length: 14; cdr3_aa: CSASMAGRVDGYTF
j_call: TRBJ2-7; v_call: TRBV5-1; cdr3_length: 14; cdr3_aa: CASSLGDRGYEQYF
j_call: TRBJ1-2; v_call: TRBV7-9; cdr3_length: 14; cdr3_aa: CASSQDREVSGYTF
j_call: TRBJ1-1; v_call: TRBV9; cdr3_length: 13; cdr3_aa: CASRPGQNTEAFF
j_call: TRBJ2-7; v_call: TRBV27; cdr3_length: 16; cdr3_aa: CASSLVPGTGYGEQYF
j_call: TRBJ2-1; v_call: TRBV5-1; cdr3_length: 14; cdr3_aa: CASSFGDRVNEQFF
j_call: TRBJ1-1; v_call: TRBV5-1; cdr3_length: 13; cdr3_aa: CASSLIGSIEAFF
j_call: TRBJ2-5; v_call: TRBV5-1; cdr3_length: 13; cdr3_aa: CASSFGGRETQYF
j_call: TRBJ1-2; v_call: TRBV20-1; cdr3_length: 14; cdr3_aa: CSARHEDSNYGYTF
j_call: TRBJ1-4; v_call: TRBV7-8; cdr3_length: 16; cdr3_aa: CASSLAVGPGNEKLFF
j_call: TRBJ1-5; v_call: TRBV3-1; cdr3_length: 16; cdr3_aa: CASSHDTGTGNQPQHF
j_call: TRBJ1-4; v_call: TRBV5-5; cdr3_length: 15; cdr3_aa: CASSGPGQNLEKLFF
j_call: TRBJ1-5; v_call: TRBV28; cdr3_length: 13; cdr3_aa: CASSLGSGGPQHF
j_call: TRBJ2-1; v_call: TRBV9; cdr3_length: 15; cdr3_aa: CASSVSGEPYNEQFF